The 27 T cell receptor beta chains below were found in one sample sequenced in a study of Graves' ophthalmopathy and Graves' hyperthyroidism (dated by TCRdb to the late 2010s). Sequencing took place on an Illumina HiSeq 2000. TCR beta CDR3 regions were amplified from RNA transcripts for repertoire sequencing. HTBI primers and the Qiagen OneStep RT-PCR kit were used in a first-round RT-PCR, which was followed by a second-round multiplex PCR, size selection and purification. Starting from the raw public reads, TCRdb applied fastp trimming at Q25, assembled clones with MiXCR and retained in-frame beta chains. Merged by CDR3 protein, the rows form single entries marked with the most common genes and DNA. The sample profile shows 350,000 to 400,000 distinct CDR3 sequences; around 19% of them were found once. Jointly, the top ten make up roughly 1.4% of the sample. Sample: peripheral blood. These receptors were taken from a woman aged 18-30 years with Graves' ophthalmopathy. Donor details come from another sample of the same person, matched by shared clones.

This clonotype appeared many times. The CDR3 DNA reads as TGCAGTGCTAGCGGGACAGGGGTTGACGAGCAGTACTTC. It encodes CSASGTGVDEQYF. The genes are TRBV20-1 and TRBJ2-7, with 10 bases fitting TRBD1. V lost 3 bases and J lost 5; bases outside the gene matches: 4. There are 13 residues in the CDR3. The germline V gene encodes CDR1 DFQATT and CDR2 SNEGSKA (reference sequence).

Of note for this clonotype: One end of the junction varies from germline; a read error may be responsible. V gene TRBV6-2 or TRBV6-3 combines with J gene TRBJ2-2; D not resolved. In germline, CDR1 is MNHEY, CDR2 SVGEGT. The CDR3 is made up of 14 amino acids. CDR3: CASSLLRNTGELFF. Here the CDR3 DNA reads TGTGCAAGCAGTTTACTTAGGAACACCGGGGAGCTGTTTTTT.

This clonotype was found a few times. With a much larger clone just one base away, this may be a read error. The J gene is TRBJ2-2, the V gene TRBV7-3; 11 bases align to TRBD2. From germline, CDR1 is SGHTA and CDR2 FQGTGA. CDR3 length: 15 residues. Trimming at V came to 5 bases and at J to 5 bases, leaving 4 bases not matched to a gene. CDR3 sequence: CASSPTSGKTGELFF. CDR3 nucleotide sequence: TGTGCCAGCAGCCCGACTAGCGGGAAAACCGGGGAGCTGTTTTTT.

This clonotype was counted many times. The chain carries TRBV12-3 or TRBV12-4 and TRBJ2-5; D tentatively reads TRBD1 or TRBD2 (5 bases each). This CDR3 spans 13 amino acids. V was trimmed by 5 bases and J by 13 bases, leaving 20 bases between them. This CDR3 reads CASSPNLGAARYF. In DNA form, the CDR3 reads TGTGCCAGCAGTCCAAATCTCGGGGCCGCGAGGTACTTC.

This clonotype has a count of ten or more. The V call is TRBV12-3 or TRBV12-4, the J call TRBJ1-1; D gene uncertain. The V gene lost 3 bases and the J gene lost 6 bases, with 8 bases spanning the gap. The length of the CDR3 is 12 residues. CDR3 residues: CASSLVGAEAFF. In DNA, the CDR3 is TGTGCCAGCAGTTTGGTTGGCGCTGAAGCTTTCTTT.

This clonotype was seen many times. The V and J genes are TRBV28 and TRBJ1-1, with D unresolved. The CDR3 runs to 13 residues. V was trimmed by 1 base and J by 6 bases, leaving 9 bases between them. Germline V lookup: CDR1 MDHEN, CDR2 SYDVKM. Written as DNA, the CDR3 is TGTGCCAGCAGTTTATCGGGCTGGGCTGAAGCTTTCTTT. Translation gives CASSLSGWAEAFF.

This clonotype was counted only a few times. The V call is TRBV12-3 or TRBV12-4, the J call TRBJ1-6; tentatively, D is TRBD1 (5 bases). The CDR3 is 14 amino acids. The ends were cut back, 6 bases at V and 10 bases at J, with 16 bases in the middle. In nucleotides, the CDR3 is TGTGCCAGCAGGATGGGACGAGGAGCCTCACCCCTCCACTTT. It translates to CASRMGRGASPLHF.

The chain couples TRBV7-3 to TRBJ2-2; D is ambiguous. The CDR3 totals 13 residues. V was cut by 2 bases and J by 5 bases, with 6 bases left in between. CDR1 and CDR2 from the germline V gene are SGHTA and FQGTGA. CDR3 DNA sequence: TGTGCCAGCAGCTTACCGGCTACCGGGGAGCTGTTTTTT. Amino acid sequence: CASSLPATGELFF. Based on the CDR3 plus reference TRBV7-3 and TRBJ2-2, the full variable domain is GAGVSQTPSNKVTEKGKYVELRCDPISGHTALYWYRQSLGQGPEFLIYFQGTGAADDSGLPNDRFFAVRPEGSVSTLKIQRTERGDSAVYLCASSLPATGELFFGEGSRLTVL.

There are many counts of this clonotype. The rearrangement joins TRBV4-3 to TRBJ2-7; no firm D call. The V and J ends lost 4 bases and 1 base respectively, with 14 bases between them. Germline V gives CDR1 LGHNA, CDR2 YSLEER. CDR3 size: 15 residues. The CDR3 protein is CASSRERAFSYEQYF. CDR3 coding DNA: TGCGCCAGCAGCCGGGAAAGGGCCTTTTCCTACGAGCAGTACTTC.

This clonotype was seen repeatedly, ten times or more. Since no conserved phenylalanine or tryptophan closes the CDR3, a read error is the likely cause. The J gene is TRBJ2-2, the V gene TRBV10-3; D may be TRBD1 or TRBD2 (5 bases each). Germline lookup yields CDR1 ENHRY and CDR2 SYGVKD. V lost 10 bases, J lost 5 bases, and 20 bases lay in between. The CDR3 consists of 15 residues. Written as DNA, the CDR3 is TGTGCCACCCGGTTCGGGGCCCCCCAGACCGGGGAGCTGTTTCTT. It yields the protein CATRFGAPQTGELFL.

This clonotype has at least ten counts. The chain links TRBV6-2 or TRBV6-3 to TRBJ2-2; D unclear. The CDR3 covers 17 residues. V dropped 0 bases and J dropped 0 bases, with 11 bases sitting between them. Looked up from germline, CDR1 is MNHEY and CDR2 is SVGEGT. The CDR3 here is CASSYSGVSSNTGELFF. The CDR3 DNA reads TGTGCCAGCAGTTACTCGGGCGTCTCCTCGAACACCGGGGAGCTGTTTTTT.

The sample holds many counts of this clonotype. The chain carries TRBV4-3 and TRBJ1-1; 8 nucleotides match TRBD1. Germline CDR1 is LGHNA and CDR2 is YSLEER. Losses at the gene ends were 3 bases for V and 10 bases for J; bases not matched to a gene: 10. The CDR3 is made up of 14 amino acids. For the CDR3, the DNA is TGCGCCAGCAGCCAGGACCCCAGGGGGCTCGGAGCTTTCTTT. Translated: CASSQDPRGLGAFF.

The chain employs TRBV6-2 or TRBV6-3 and TRBJ2-7; 9 positions agree with TRBD1. The CDR3 covers 15 residues. Trimming took 6 bases from V and 5 from J; bases not matched to a gene: 11. Germline CDR1 reads MNHEY; CDR2 reads SVGEGT. Written as DNA, the CDR3 is TGTGCCAGCAGGCCTGGCGGGACAGGGATCCACGAGCAGTACTTC. This encodes CASRPGGTGIHEQYF.

The chain links TRBV7-8 to TRBJ2-7, with 7 bases lining up with TRBD1. The V and J ends lost 1 base and 5 bases, in that order; junction bases with no gene match: 14. CDR1 and CDR2 from the germline V gene are SGHVS and FQNEAQ. This CDR3 spans 17 amino acids. The CDR3 DNA is TGTGCCAGCAGCTTAGAACATAGGGGACAGCCTGCCAACGAGCAGTACTTC. Translation: CASSLEHRGQPANEQYF.

The table lists this clonotype with many counts. The gene calls are TRBV28 and TRBJ2-2; D unclear. This CDR3 spans 16 amino acids. Trimming removed 3 bases at V and 1 base at J, with 12 bases between. Per the germline V gene, CDR1 is MDHEN and CDR2 is SYDVKM. CDR3 in DNA: TGTGCCAGCAGTTTGGGCTGGTCAGGGAACACCGGGGAGCTGTTTTTT. As protein: CASSLGWSGNTGELFF. The full variable domain, with the rest looked up from reference TRBV28 and TRBJ2-2, is DVKVTQSSRYLVKRTGEKVFLECVQDMDHENMFWYRQDPGLGLRLIYFSYDVKMKEKGDIPEGYSVSREKKERFSLILESASTNQTSMYLCASSLGWSGNTGELFFGEGSRLTVL.

This clonotype was counted only a few times. V is TRBV19 and J is TRBJ2-2; possible D gene TRBD2, 5 bases. V lost 7 bases and J 7 bases, leaving 22 bases between the germline ends. The CDR3 has 16 amino acids. The germline V gene encodes CDR1 LNHDA and CDR2 SQIVND (reference sequence). CDR3 DNA sequence: TGTGCCAGTACCCCCCCCTCTGGGCGGGCCAACGGGGAGCTGTTTTTT. As protein: CASTPPSGRANGELFF.

This clonotype appeared many times. The chain joins TRBV6-2 or TRBV6-3 to TRBJ2-3; 10 bases align to TRBD2. The CDR3 is 18 amino acids. Looked up from germline, CDR1 is MNHEY and CDR2 is SVGEGT. V lost 0 bases and J lost 6; bases outside the gene matches: 12. The CDR3 DNA is TGTGCCAGCAGTTACTCTGGCAGGGAGGCTAGCGGGAGTGATACGCAGTATTTT. This gives the protein CASSYSGREASGSDTQYF.

This clonotype was observed many times. This chain links TRBV12-3 or TRBV12-4 with TRBJ2-7; D gene uncertain. There are 12 residues in the CDR3. V was shortened by 10 bases and J by 3 bases, with 13 bases between the two germline ends. The DNA of the CDR3 is TGTGCCACGGGTACTGGGATCTACGAGCAGTACTTC. This encodes CATGTGIYEQYF.

This clonotype occurred many times. The chain is built from TRBV6-2 or TRBV6-3 and TRBJ1-2; D remains unclear. CDR3 length: 14 amino acids. Germline V lookup: CDR1 MNHEY, CDR2 SVGEGT. The V gene lost 7 bases and the J gene lost 5 bases, with 17 bases spanning the gap. The CDR3 region is CASTRRGILYGYTF. For the CDR3, the DNA is TGTGCCAGCACCCGACGGGGTATTCTGTATGGCTACACCTTC.

This clonotype appeared a few times. The chain recombines TRBV6-5 with TRBJ2-7, with no clear D. CDR1 MNHEY and CDR2 SVGAGI come from the germline V gene. V was clipped by 9 bases and J by 5 bases, with 8 bases between them. The CDR3 extends over 10 amino acids. CDR3 sequence (DNA): TGTGCCAGAAGGCGCCACGAGCAGTACTTC. Protein sequence: CARRRHEQYF.

The table lists this clonotype with many counts. V and J are TRBV18 and TRBJ2-5; the match to TRBD2 covers 13 bases. The CDR3 runs 17 residues. The J segment lost 1 base and the V segment lost 0 bases, leaving 2 bases of the junction unmatched. CDR1 and CDR2 from the germline V gene are KGHSH and LQKENI. The CDR3 loop is CASSPPRTSGSQETQYF. The CDR3 region has the DNA TGTGCCAGCTCACCACCTAGGACTAGCGGGAGCCAAGAGACCCAGTACTTC.

This clonotype was seen many times. The CDR3 nucleotides are TGTGCCAGCAGCTGGGACAGGGTAAAAGAGACCCAGTACTTC. This sequence encodes CASSWDRVKETQYF. The chain couples TRBV12-3 or TRBV12-4 to TRBJ2-5; the match to TRBD1 covers 9 bases. After removal of 6 bases from V and 3 bases from J, the junction contained 5 bases not matched to a gene. CDR3 length: 14 residues.

This clonotype was recorded at least ten times. The rearrangement uses TRBV20-1 and TRBJ2-5; D unresolved. The length of the CDR3 is 15 residues. CDR1 DFQATT and CDR2 SNEGSKA come from the germline V gene (reference sequence). Trimming took off 0 bases at V and 2 bases at J, with 13 bases between the two ends. Here the CDR3 reads CSARDPARSQETQYF. The CDR3 nucleotides read TGCAGTGCTAGAGATCCGGCGCGCAGTCAAGAGACCCAGTACTTC.

The sample holds many counts of this clonotype. The rearrangement links TRBV9 to TRBJ2-7; the match to TRBD1 covers 8 bases. The CDR3 length is 17 residues. The germline V gene has CDR1 SGDLS and CDR2 YYNGEE. V shed 0 bases and J 1 base; nucleotides not matched to a gene: 9. The CDR3 region has the DNA TGTGCCAGCAGCGTAGGTCCAGGGGGCTCCCCTTCCTACGAGCAGTACTTC. It specifies CASSVGPGGSPSYEQYF.

This clonotype was seen repeatedly, ten times or more. This chain connects TRBV11-2 to TRBJ2-5; 8 positions match TRBD1. The CDR3 sequence is 14 residues long. Losses at the gene ends were 5 bases for V and 4 bases for J; bases not matched to a gene: 6. Germline V gives CDR1 SGHAT, CDR2 FQNNGV. The CDR3 DNA follows: TGTGCCAGCAGCCCAGGACAGGGACCAGAGACCCAGTACTTC. Its protein product is CASSPGQGPETQYF.

This clonotype was counted ten times or more. The chain carries TRBV11-1 and TRBJ2-5; 8 positions match TRBD1. Trimming took 2 bases from V and 0 from J; bases not matched to a gene: 14. Germline assignment: CDR1 SGHAT and CDR2 FQDESV (reference sequence). This CDR3 spans 19 amino acids. The CDR3 DNA reads TGTGCCAGCAGCTTATCGGTAATCCGGGACAGGAGGGACCAAGAGACCCAGTACTTC. As protein: CASSLSVIRDRRDQETQYF. Full variable domain (remainder filled in from reference TRBV11-1 and TRBJ2-5): EAEVAQSPRYKITEKSQAVAFWCDPISGHATLYWYRQILGQGPELLVQFQDESVVDDSQLPKDRFSAERLKGVDSTLKIQPAELGDSAMYLCASSLSVIRDRRDQETQYFGPGTRLLVL.

In regard to this clonotype: A junction end diverges from the germline sequence, so it may reflect a read error. The chain couples TRBV6-1 to TRBJ2-2, with TRBD2 matching over 11 bases. This CDR3 is built from 16 residues. Germline CDR1 reads MNHNS; CDR2 reads SASEGT. This CDR3 reads CASSPGTSGNTGVLFF. The CDR3 bases are TGTGCCAGCAGTCCCGGGACTAGCGGTAACACCGGGGTGCTGTTTTTT.